This T cell receptor (beta chain) was recovered during a study of blood T cell repertoires in COVID-19. The wider study: T cells, B-cell-depleted T cells, or PBMCs supplied cDNA or gDNA.

Per the germline V gene, CDR1 is SEHNR and CDR2 is FQNEAQ (reference sequence). CDR3 size: 15 residues. The V segment lost 2 bases and the J segment 6 bases; nucleotides outside the gene matches: 7. The method was immunoSEQ multiplex PCR; TCRdb's version includes in-frame clones alone and lacks a portion of them. The table has about 140,000 clones, 80% to 90% seen once; the top ten hold roughly 4.3%. This receptor was obtained from a woman in her forties with acute or convalescent COVID-19. This chain joins TRBV7-9 and TRBJ2-1; 7 bases map to TRBD2. Input material: peripheral blood. In DNA form, the CDR3 reads TGTGCCAGCAGCTTAAGGCGGGAGCGGGTCAATGAGCAGTTCTTC. Translated, it gives CASSLRRERVNEQFF.